These 12 T cell receptor beta chains originate from one sample sequenced in a study of blood T cell repertoires in COVID-19. TCRdb's copy holds only in-frame clones and misses some; the assay was immunoSEQ multiplex PCR. Counted here are nearly 55,000 clones, about 90% occurring once; the ten biggest clones make up approximately 8%. Sequences were obtained from peripheral blood. Receptor source: a woman aged 60-75 years with active or convalescent COVID-19.

This clone showed up just a few times. The chain employs TRBV30 and TRBJ1-6, with D perhaps matching TRBD1 (6 bases). Per germline, CDR1 GTSNPN and CDR2 SVGIG (reference sequence). V lost 5 bases and J 7 bases, leaving 12 bases between the germline ends. The CDR3 runs 13 residues. The CDR3, as DNA: TGTGCCTGGCAGACTACAGGGAATTCACCCCTCCACTTT. This sequence encodes CAWQTTGNSPLHF.

A single count supports this clone. The chain joins TRBV6-5 to TRBJ1-6, with D tentatively TRBD1 (6 bases). Germline values: CDR1 MNHEY, CDR2 SVGAGI. The CDR3 extends over 15 amino acids. Deletions cut 6 bases from V and 7 bases from J, with 16 bases between. The CDR3 DNA reads TGTGCCAGCAGCCGTCGACAGGACCTCAATTCACCCCTCCACTTT. Protein product: CASSRRQDLNSPLHF.

This clone was detected only a few times. V usage is TRBV7-2 and J usage is TRBJ1-2, with a weak D call TRBD1 (5 bases). CDR1 SGHTA and CDR2 FQGNSA come from the germline V gene. The V and J ends lost 1 base and 4 bases respectively, with 13 bases between them. This CDR3 is built from 15 residues. The CDR3 sequence: CASSLGTQGSYGYTF. The DNA for the CDR3 is TGTGCCAGCAGCTTAGGAACTCAGGGATCCTATGGCTACACCTTC.

The rearrangement uses TRBV5-1 and TRBJ1-3; D gene unclear. This CDR3 has 15 residues. From germline, CDR1 is SGHRS and CDR2 YFSETQ. V lost 0 bases, J lost 1 base, and 8 bases lay in between. CDR3 bases: TGCGCCAGCAGCTTGGACTCGGGGTCTGGAAACACCATATATTTT. Amino acid sequence: CASSLDSGSGNTIYF.

The V gene is TRBV25-1, the J gene TRBJ1-6; D not resolved. Germline assignment: CDR1 MGHDK and CDR2 SYGVNS. Trimming removed 2 bases at V and 8 bases at J, with 7 bases between. CDR3 length: 13 residues. This chain's CDR3 is CASSEAGYSPLHF. The CDR3 DNA sequence: TGTGCCAGCAGTGAAGCCGGTTATTCACCCCTCCACTTT.

The genes are TRBV19 and TRBJ1-2; TRBD1 matches 12 bases. V lost 7 bases to trimming and J lost 7 bases; unmatched junction nucleotides: 10. Germline assignment: CDR1 LNHDA and CDR2 SQIVND (reference sequence). The CDR3 contains 15 residues. CDR3 nucleotides: TGTGCCAGTAACACCCTCGGGACAGGGGGCCGTGGCTACACCTTC. It yields the protein CASNTLGTGGRGYTF.

The chain combines TRBV6-5 with TRBJ1-2; 11 bases are shared with TRBD1. Germline V lookup: CDR1 MNHEY, CDR2 SVGAGI. Germline trimming cut 6 bases from V and 4 bases from J; bases unmatched to any gene: 7. The CDR3 is 15 amino acids. CDR3 nucleotide sequence: TGTGCCAGCAGGATGGGGACAGGGGGTGGCTATGGCTACACCTTC. Its protein product is CASRMGTGGGYGYTF.

The V and J genes are TRBV6-5 and TRBJ1-2; D uncertain. Per the germline V gene, CDR1 is MNHEY and CDR2 is SVGAGI. The CDR3 is 14 amino acids. V was clipped by 2 bases and J by 4 bases, with 11 bases between them. Here the CDR3 reads CASSYNRVVYGYTF. In DNA form, the CDR3 reads TGTGCCAGCAGTTACAATCGCGTGGTCTATGGCTACACCTTC.

This clone has just one count. The genes are TRBV9 and TRBJ2-3, with 7 bases identical to TRBD2. Germline CDR1 and CDR2: SGDLS and YYNGEE. The CDR3 has 16 residues. Trimming cost V 4 bases and J 1 base; bases outside gene matches: 9. In DNA, the CDR3 is TGTGCCAGCAGCCCTAGGGAGGGAGTAGGCACAGATACGCAGTATTTT. Its translation is CASSPREGVGTDTQYF.

The chain recombines TRBV24-1 with TRBJ1-5; unclear D gene. The CDR3 runs 12 residues. Per germline, CDR1 KGHDR and CDR2 SFDVKD. V was clipped by 4 bases and J by 4 bases, with 4 bases between them. This CDR3 reads CATSDTNQPQHF. The DNA for the CDR3 is TGTGCCACCAGTGACACTAATCAGCCCCAGCATTTT.

This chain links TRBV14 with TRBJ1-6; the D is unclear. The germline V gene has CDR1 SGHDN and CDR2 FVKESK. This CDR3 contains 14 residues. Trimming took 1 base from V and 8 from J, leaving 9 bases between them. The CDR3 sequence is CASSQVSSHSPLHF. As DNA, the CDR3 is TGTGCCAGCAGCCAAGTTTCGAGCCATTCACCCCTCCACTTT.

V gene TRBV4-2 combines with J gene TRBJ2-1, with 13 bases matching TRBD2. The CDR3 is 16 residues long. Germline lookup yields CDR1 LGHNA and CDR2 YNFKEQ. Trimming removed 4 bases from V and 6 bases from J; junction bases left unmatched: 6. Here the CDR3 reads CASSLRTSGGGNEQFF. Here the CDR3 DNA reads TGTGCCAGCAGCCTTCGGACTAGCGGGGGAGGCAATGAGCAGTTCTTC.